This T cell receptor beta chain was profiled in a study of blood T cell repertoires in COVID-19 (TCRdb year 2020). For context, the study as a whole: Samples covering the acute and convalescent phases of COVID-19 were provided by collaborators in the United States, Italy and Spain. The material from the prospective study consisted of cDNA or gDNA derived from T cells, B-cell-depleted T cells, or PBMCs. Deeply sampled blood TCRbeta repertoires from subjects exposed to, actively infected with, or recovered from COVID-19 were included in the dataset. The repertoires were released in a freely available public database meant as a resource for research on the immune response to SARS-CoV-2. Samples came from the ongoing ImmuneRACE study (first 160 participants) plus 1,254 subjects from 6 global collaborators. The sample metadata nearly always contained a de-identified subject ID, COVID-19 status, age in years and sex. Where available, HLA class I and class II types were taken from metadata supplied by the sample provider and were not determined by assay-based typing. General study outcomes and caveats: Clinical and demographic metadata were provided uncurated, with the amount varying by source and participant.

Worth noting for this clone: This clone's antigen is unknown. No much larger clone exists at a distance of one base, and base qualities are not known.

TCRbeta CDR3 regions were amplified from genomic DNA using the immunoSEQ Assay, a bias-controlled multiplex PCR. The original methods were these. Nucleated cell counts per sample were estimated from amplification of reference gene primers within the assay. To quantify the absolute abundance of each unique TCRbeta CDR3 rearrangement, sequence reads were collapsed and filtered. For each sample, productive Simpson clonality was calculated as the square root of Simpson's diversity index across productive rearrangements. TCRdb stores this immuneACCESS table with in-frame sequences only. Part of the clones is absent; in the studies checked, under half of the shortfall reflects unresolved V genes, and no reason is known for the rest. The V and J calls and the clone size are those of that table, but D and trimming were determined from the DNA. For this sample the table gives under 300,000 clones, of which around 90% were detected only once. Clones ranked in the top ten supply 1.5% to 2% of the sample.

In the prospective study, participants were 18 to 89 years old, resided in about two dozen geographic areas of the United States, and were enrolled through a virtual design. In the prospective study, cohorts were assigned on the basis of participant-reported clinical history obtained from a screening survey and a study questionnaire. Recovered participants in ImmuneRACE Cohort 3 were defined by two consecutive negative NP/OP PCR tests, clearance by a healthcare professional, or resolution of symptoms. Mobile phlebotomists in the prospective study collected whole blood, serum and a nasopharyngeal or oropharyngeal swab from every participant. Additional blood draws and questionnaires over a 2-month period could optionally be provided by prospective study participants. Before DNA extraction, prospective study blood samples were shipped either frozen or at room temperature. V loses 9 bases, J loses 9 bases, and the germline ends lie 18 bases apart. Counted from cysteine to phenylalanine, this CDR3 has 14 amino acids. Solely the CDR3 DNA is kept, with 42 bases framed from the first base. The germline V gene encodes CDR1 LNHDA and CDR2 SQIVND (reference sequence).

The chain was built from TRBV19 and TRBJ1-6; the D segment cannot be called with confidence. The TCR sequence derives from a woman in her thirties or forties who had recovered from COVID-19. Sequencing was done on a sample of PBMCs or T cells enriched from blood (not recorded which). The CDR3 in this case is CASTPEAASSPLHF. The DNA sequence is given as TGTGCCAGCACCCCGGAGGCAGCAAGTTCACCCCTCCACTTT.